The rows below give T cell receptor beta chains drawn from one sample of a study of T cell changes during pregnancy in multiple sclerosis. This table comes from immunoSEQ multiplex PCR, and its TCRdb copy is limited to in-frame clones, with some not included. The data contain tens of thousands of clones, almost 90% of them singletons. The sequenced sample was peripheral blood, obtained after pregnancy. These receptors were collected from a female donor in good health, enrolled as a control in a pregnancy study. The CDR3 runs from the conserved cysteine through the conserved F or W. D genes are given only for firm matches. Clone size is shown for a subset of rows, as once, few, many or a class of expanded clone.

clone size	V gene	J gene	D gene	CDR3 DNA	CDR3 protein
.	TRBV30	TRBJ2-7	TRBD1	TGTGCCTGGAGAGATACCCAGGGACAGGACCTGAGCTCCTACGAGCAGTACTTC	CAWRDTQGQDLSSYEQYF
.	TRBV19	TRBJ1-4	.	TGTGCCAGTAATCCAGGAATCAATGAAAAACTGTTTTTT	CASNPGINEKLFF
.	TRBV7-9	TRBJ1-2	TRBD1	TGTGCCAGCAGGCTCCCGACAGGGAAGGCGGATGGCTACACCTTC	CASRLPTGKADGYTF
.	TRBV7-9	TRBJ1-1	.	TGTGCCAGCAATCCGGCCGGGACTGAAGCTTTCTTT	CASNPAGTEAFF
.	TRBV5-6	TRBJ2-1	TRBD2	TGTGCCAGCAGCTTGGCCGTAACTAGCGGGAGTTGGGATGAGCAGTTCTTC	CASSLAVTSGSWDEQFF
.	TRBV19	TRBJ2-5	TRBD1	TGTGCCAGTAGTATAGGGGGGACAGGGCAGGTGCAGACCCAGTACTTC	CASSIGGTGQVQTQYF
.	TRBV5-4	TRBJ2-2	.	TGTGCCAGCAGCTTGGAGGAGGGGCGGGGAGGGGAGCTGTTTTTT	CASSLEEGRGGELFF
.	TRBV9	TRBJ1-1	.	TGTGCCAGCAGCGCCGGGGGGGCCTTGATGAACACTGAAGCTTTCTTT	CASSAGGALMNTEAFF
.	TRBV6-6	TRBJ1-2	.	TGTGCCAGCAGTTACGTCGGGGGTGGCTACACCTTC	CASSYVGGGYTF
.	TRBV2	TRBJ1-2	.	TGTGCCAGCAGTGAAATGTCCCCAGGCTACACCTTC	CASSEMSPGYTF
.	TRBV5-1	TRBJ2-5	.	TGCGCCAGCAGCTTGGCCGGGGGAGGAGAGACCCAGTACTTC	CASSLAGGGETQYF
.	TRBV10-3	TRBJ2-6	.	TGTGCCATCAGTGGGGAGCCTGGGGCCAACGTCCTGACTTTC	CAISGEPGANVLTF
.	TRBV29-1	TRBJ2-1	TRBD1	TGCAGCGTTGAAAGATTTCCGGACAGGGAGTCCTACAATGAGCAGTTCTTC	CSVERFPDRESYNEQFF
.	TRBV6-4	TRBJ1-1	TRBD1	TGTGCCAGCAGTGGAGGGGACAGGCGGAGGACTGAAGCTTTCTTT	CASSGGDRRRTEAFF
.	TRBV29-1	TRBJ2-1	.	TGCAGCGTTGGTCTCAATGAGCAGTTCTTC	CSVGLNEQFF
.	TRBV30	TRBJ2-7	.	TGTGCCTGGAGTGTAGTGGGCAGGGTAGGAATTGGTTACGAGCAGTACTTC	CAWSVVGRVGIGYEQYF
.	TRBV18	TRBJ1-6	TRBD1	TGTGCCAGCTCACTCGACAGGGTTAATTCACCCCTCCACTTT	CASSLDRVNSPLHF
.	TRBV5-4	TRBJ1-1	TRBD1	TGTGCCAGCAGCTTGTGGGACAGGGGAAGGTACACTGAAGCTTTCTTT	CASSLWDRGRYTEAFF
.	TRBV11-2	TRBJ2-2	.	TGTGCCAGCAGCTGGGGGGTCGGGACAGAGAGCACCGGGGAGCTGTTTTTT	CASSWGVGTESTGELFF
.	TRBV11-2	TRBJ1-5	.	TGTGCCAGCAGCTGGTCCCAGGGGTACAATCAGCCCCAGCATTTT	CASSWSQGYNQPQHF
.	TRBV14	TRBJ1-1	.	TGTGCCAGCAGCCAAGACACAGTTAACACTGAAGCTTTCTTT	CASSQDTVNTEAFF
.	TRBV30	TRBJ2-6	.	TGTGCCTGGACTACGGGTCGGGGGGCCGGGGCCAACGTCCTGACTTTC	CAWTTGRGAGANVLTF
once	TRBV2	TRBJ1-4	TRBD1	TGTGCCAGCAGCAGGGGGCGGGCGGATGAAAAACTGTTTTTT	CASSRGRADEKLFF
.	TRBV9	TRBJ2-7	TRBD1	TGTGCCAGCAGCGCTTCCCCGGGACAGGGTACCGAGCAGTACTTC	CASSASPGQGTEQYF
.	TRBV11-2	TRBJ1-3	TRBD1	TGTGCCAGCAGCCTGGACAGGGGGCTCAGTGGAAACACCATATATTTT	CASSLDRGLSGNTIYF
.	TRBV11-3	TRBJ2-2	.	TGTGCCAGCAGCTCCGGGACTTTCAACACCGGGGAGCTGTTTTTT	CASSSGTFNTGELFF
few	TRBV27	TRBJ1-3	TRBD1	TGTGCCAGCAGTCCACGACAGGGGGCGACTGGAAACACCATATATTTT	CASSPRQGATGNTIYF
.	TRBV29-1	TRBJ1-1	TRBD1	TGCAGCGGTCGGGACAGCCTGAACACTGAAGCTTTCTTT	CSGRDSLNTEAFF
.	TRBV28	TRBJ1-1	.	TGTGCCAGCAGTCATGGACAGTCGAGGGGCACTGAAGCTTTCTTT	CASSHGQSRGTEAFF
.	TRBV5-4	TRBJ1-1	.	TGTGCCAGCAGCTCTTCCGAAAGGGGGAACACTGAAGCTTTCTTT	CASSSSERGNTEAFF
.	TRBV7-2	TRBJ2-7	.	TGTGCCAGCAGCTTAGTCCAGGGCAGCTCCTACGAGCAGTACTTC	CASSLVQGSSYEQYF
.	TRBV5-4	TRBJ2-4	.	TGTGCCAGCAGCTTTTCGGGAGTAAACATTCAGTACTTC	CASSFSGVNIQYF